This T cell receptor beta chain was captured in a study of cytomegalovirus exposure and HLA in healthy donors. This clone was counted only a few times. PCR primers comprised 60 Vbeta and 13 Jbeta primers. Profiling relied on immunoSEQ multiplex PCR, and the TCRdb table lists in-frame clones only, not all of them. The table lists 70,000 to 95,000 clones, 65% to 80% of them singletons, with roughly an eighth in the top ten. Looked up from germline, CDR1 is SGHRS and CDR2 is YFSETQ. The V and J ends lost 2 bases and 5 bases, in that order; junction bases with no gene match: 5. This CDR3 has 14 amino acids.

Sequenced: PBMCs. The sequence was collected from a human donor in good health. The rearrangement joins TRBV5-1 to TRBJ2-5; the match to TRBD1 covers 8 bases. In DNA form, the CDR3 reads TGCGCCAGCAGCTTTCAGGGGGCCGAGGAGACCCAGTACTTC. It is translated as CASSFQGAEETQYF.